The rows below give T cell receptor beta chains drawn from one sample of a study of cytomegalovirus exposure and HLA in healthy donors. Only in-frame clones appear in the TCRdb table, and some are missing; sequencing was by immunoSEQ multiplex PCR. The sample includes 150,000 to 170,000 clones, about three quarters of them seen just once. The sample taken for sequencing was PBMCs. These receptors originate from a woman in her 40s in good health and CMV-seronegative. The CDR3 runs from the conserved cysteine through the conserved F or W. The D gene is left open where the match is weak. Expanded clones are given a class, and other clones once, few, many or no size at all.

cdr3_nt: TGCGCCAGCAGCTTGGCCGGACTAGCGGATCAAGAGACCCAGTACTTC
cdr3_aa: CASSLAGLADQETQYF
clone_size: few
j_call: TRBJ2-5
v_call: TRBV5-1
d_call: TRBD2

cdr3_nt: TGTGCCAGCAGCTTAGCGTTTAATCAGCCCCAGCATTTT
cdr3_aa: CASSLAFNQPQHF
clone_size: few
j_call: TRBJ1-5
v_call: TRBV11-3
d_call: .

cdr3_nt: TGTGCCAGCAGTTTATACAGGGACACTGAAGCTTTCTTT
cdr3_aa: CASSLYRDTEAFF
clone_size: once
j_call: TRBJ1-1
v_call: TRBV28
d_call: .

cdr3_nt: TGTGCCAGCAGCTTGGACAGCTCTGGGGCCAACGTCCTGACTTTC
cdr3_aa: CASSLDSSGANVLTF
clone_size: .
j_call: TRBJ2-6
v_call: TRBV5-8
d_call: .

cdr3_nt: TGTGCCAGCAGCAGGGGGGGCGGGAGGACCTACGAGCAGTACTTC
cdr3_aa: CASSRGGGRTYEQYF
clone_size: .
j_call: TRBJ2-7
v_call: TRBV7-9
d_call: TRBD2

cdr3_nt: TGTGCCAGCAGCCCAGGACAGGGGCCCTTCTCCTACGAGCAGTACTTC
cdr3_aa: CASSPGQGPFSYEQYF
clone_size: .
j_call: TRBJ2-7
v_call: TRBV7-8
d_call: TRBD1

cdr3_nt: TGTGCCAGCAGCGTAGAGACAGGGGGTGGAGATACGCAGTATTTT
cdr3_aa: CASSVETGGGDTQYF
clone_size: .
j_call: TRBJ2-3
v_call: TRBV9
d_call: TRBD1

cdr3_nt: TGTGCCAGCAGCTCGGCTAGCGGGACCGGATACGAGCAGTACTTC
cdr3_aa: CASSSASGTGYEQYF
clone_size: .
j_call: TRBJ2-7
v_call: TRBV11-2
d_call: TRBD2

cdr3_nt: TGTGCCAGCAGCTTATTCAGGGATCGCTATGGCTACACCTTC
cdr3_aa: CASSLFRDRYGYTF
clone_size: .
j_call: TRBJ1-2
v_call: TRBV7-8
d_call: .

cdr3_nt: TGTGCCAGCAGCTTAGTAGACTACGAGCAGTACTTC
cdr3_aa: CASSLVDYEQYF
clone_size: .
j_call: TRBJ2-7
v_call: TRBV11-3
d_call: .

cdr3_nt: TGCGCCAGCAGCCCGACAGGTGCTGATCAGCCCCAGCATTTT
cdr3_aa: CASSPTGADQPQHF
clone_size: few
j_call: TRBJ1-5
v_call: TRBV5-1
d_call: .

cdr3_nt: TGTGCCAGCTCACCAATTGAACAAGGCCCGGGGACTGAAGCTTTCTTT
cdr3_aa: CASSPIEQGPGTEAFF
clone_size: .
j_call: TRBJ1-1
v_call: TRBV18
d_call: .

cdr3_nt: TGTGCCAGCAGCTTGGCGTTCCAGGGGTTAGGAATGAACACTGAAGCTTTCTTT
cdr3_aa: CASSLAFQGLGMNTEAFF
clone_size: .
j_call: TRBJ1-1
v_call: TRBV5-6
d_call: .

cdr3_nt: TGTGCCTGGAGGGGCCGGACAGGGGGCCAGGGGCGGGAGCTGTTTTTT
cdr3_aa: CAWRGRTGGQGRELFF
clone_size: .
j_call: TRBJ2-2
v_call: TRBV30
d_call: TRBD1

cdr3_nt: TGTGCCAGCAGCTCACACTGGACAGGGAAAAAAGGTGGCTACACCTTC
cdr3_aa: CASSSHWTGKKGGYTF
clone_size: .
j_call: TRBJ1-2
v_call: TRBV7-2
d_call: TRBD1

cdr3_nt: TGTGCCAGCAGCGAGACTTGGGACAGGGTGAACACTGAAGCTTTCTTT
cdr3_aa: CASSETWDRVNTEAFF
clone_size: .
j_call: TRBJ1-1
v_call: TRBV21-1
d_call: .

cdr3_nt: TGCGCCAGCGCCCCTCCCGGGGGGCACACGAACACTGAAGCTTTCTTT
cdr3_aa: CASAPPGGHTNTEAFF
clone_size: once
j_call: TRBJ1-1
v_call: TRBV5-1
d_call: .

cdr3_nt: TGTGCCTGGAGGCCAGCCGGGGATTGGCAGTACTTC
cdr3_aa: CAWRPAGDWQYF
clone_size: .
j_call: TRBJ2-7
v_call: TRBV30
d_call: .

cdr3_nt: TGCGCCAGCAGCTTGGCAGGGGGCATGACAGATACGCAGTATTTT
cdr3_aa: CASSLAGGMTDTQYF
clone_size: .
j_call: TRBJ2-3
v_call: TRBV5-1
d_call: TRBD1

cdr3_nt: TGTGCCAGCTCGCCTGGGAGGTCTGGAAACACCATATATTTT
cdr3_aa: CASSPGRSGNTIYF
clone_size: .
j_call: TRBJ1-3
v_call: TRBV18
d_call: .

cdr3_nt: TGTGCCAGCAGTAATGGACAGGGAGTGGGAAAACTGTTTTTT
cdr3_aa: CASSNGQGVGKLFF
clone_size: once
j_call: TRBJ1-4
v_call: TRBV28
d_call: TRBD1

cdr3_nt: TGTGCCAGCAGTGAAGGGCCCTACTATGGCTACACCTTC
cdr3_aa: CASSEGPYYGYTF
clone_size: .
j_call: TRBJ1-2
v_call: TRBV6-1
d_call: .

cdr3_nt: TGTGCCAGCAGCGTAGTAACAGGGGAAAAACTGTTTTTT
cdr3_aa: CASSVVTGEKLFF
clone_size: few
j_call: TRBJ1-4
v_call: TRBV9
d_call: .

cdr3_nt: TGTGCCAGCAGGCGTGCGGCGACAGGGATGCGGAGCACTGAAGCTTTCTTT
cdr3_aa: CASRRAATGMRSTEAFF
clone_size: .
j_call: TRBJ1-1
v_call: TRBV2
d_call: TRBD1

cdr3_nt: TGCAGCGCGGGGGACAGGTATGGCTACACCTTC
cdr3_aa: CSAGDRYGYTF
clone_size: .
j_call: TRBJ1-2
v_call: TRBV29-1
d_call: TRBD1

cdr3_nt: TGTGCCTCCAGGGTAAGCAGTGTCTACGAGCAGTACTTC
cdr3_aa: CASRVSSVYEQYF
clone_size: .
j_call: TRBJ2-7
v_call: TRBV6-5
d_call: .

cdr3_nt: TGTGCCAGCAGCCACCGGACTAGCGGGGATGAGCAGTTCTTC
cdr3_aa: CASSHRTSGDEQFF
clone_size: once
j_call: TRBJ2-1
v_call: TRBV4-2
d_call: TRBD2

cdr3_nt: TGTGCCAGTAGTATAGTGGCGGGACAGGGGATCTACGAGCAGTACTTC
cdr3_aa: CASSIVAGQGIYEQYF
clone_size: .
j_call: TRBJ2-7
v_call: TRBV19
d_call: TRBD1